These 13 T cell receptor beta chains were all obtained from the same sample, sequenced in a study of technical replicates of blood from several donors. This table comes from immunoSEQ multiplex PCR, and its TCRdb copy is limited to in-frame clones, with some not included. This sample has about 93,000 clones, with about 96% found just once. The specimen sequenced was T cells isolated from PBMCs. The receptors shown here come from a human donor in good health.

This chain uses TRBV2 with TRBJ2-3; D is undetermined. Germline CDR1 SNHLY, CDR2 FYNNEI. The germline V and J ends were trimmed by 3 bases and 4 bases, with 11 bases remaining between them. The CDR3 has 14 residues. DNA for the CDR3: TGTGCCAGCAGTGAGACCCTAGGCCCAGATACGCAGTATTTT. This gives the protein CASSETLGPDTQYF.

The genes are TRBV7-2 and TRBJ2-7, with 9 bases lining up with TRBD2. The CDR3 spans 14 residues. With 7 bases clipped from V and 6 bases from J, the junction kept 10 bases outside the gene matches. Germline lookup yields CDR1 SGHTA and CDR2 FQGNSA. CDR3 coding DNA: TGTGCCAGCACCCTTATAGCGGGGGCGCGCGAGCAGTACTTC. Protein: CASTLIAGAREQYF.

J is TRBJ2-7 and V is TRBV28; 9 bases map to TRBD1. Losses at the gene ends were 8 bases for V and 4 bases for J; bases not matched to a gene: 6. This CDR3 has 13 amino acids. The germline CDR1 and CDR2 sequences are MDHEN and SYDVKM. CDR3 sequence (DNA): TGTGCCAGCGGGACAGGGAATTATTACGAGCAGTACTTC. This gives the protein CASGTGNYYEQYF. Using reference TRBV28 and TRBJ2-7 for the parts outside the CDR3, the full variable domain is DVKVTQSSRYLVKRTGEKVFLECVQDMDHENMFWYRQDPGLGLRLIYFSYDVKMKEKGDIPEGYSVSREKKERFSLILESASTNQTSMYLCASGTGNYYEQYFGPGTRLTVT.

The DNA for the CDR3 is TGTGCCAGCACCGCGGGACTAGCGAGAGATACGCAGTATTTT. Its protein is CASTAGLARDTQYF. The chain is built from TRBV6-5 and TRBJ2-3, with 10 bases lining up with TRBD2. Unmatched junction bases numbered 6, after V lost 7 bases and J lost 5 bases. The germline V gene encodes CDR1 MNHEY and CDR2 SVGAGI. The CDR3 covers 14 residues.

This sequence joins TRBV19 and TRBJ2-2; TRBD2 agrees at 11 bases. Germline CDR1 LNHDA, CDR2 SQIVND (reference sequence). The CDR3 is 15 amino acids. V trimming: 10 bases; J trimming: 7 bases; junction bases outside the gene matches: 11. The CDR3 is CATIAGGPLGGELFF. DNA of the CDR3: TGTGCCACTATAGCGGGAGGGCCACTCGGCGGGGAGCTGTTTTTT.

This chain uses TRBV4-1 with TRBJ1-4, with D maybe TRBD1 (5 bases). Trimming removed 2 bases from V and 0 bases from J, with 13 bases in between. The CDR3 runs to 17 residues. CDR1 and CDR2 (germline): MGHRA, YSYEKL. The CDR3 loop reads CASSQLGQIATNEKLFF. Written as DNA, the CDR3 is TGCGCCAGCAGCCAACTCGGACAAATTGCAACTAATGAAAAACTGTTTTTT.

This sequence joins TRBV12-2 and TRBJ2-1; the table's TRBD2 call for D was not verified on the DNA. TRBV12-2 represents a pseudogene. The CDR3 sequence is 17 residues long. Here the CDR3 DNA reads TGTGCAAGTCGCAAAGGCCCCTACGGGGGGCCTTACAATGAGCAGTTCTTC. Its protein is CASRKGPYGGPYNEQFF.

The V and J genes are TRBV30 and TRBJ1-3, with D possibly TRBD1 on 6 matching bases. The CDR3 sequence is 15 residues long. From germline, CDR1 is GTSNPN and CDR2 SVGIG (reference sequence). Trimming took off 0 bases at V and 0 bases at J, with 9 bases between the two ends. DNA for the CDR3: TGTGCCTGGAGTGTTAACAGGGACTCTGGAAACACCATATATTTT. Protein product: CAWSVNRDSGNTIYF. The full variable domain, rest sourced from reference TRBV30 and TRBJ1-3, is SQTIHQWPATLVQPVGSPLSLECTVEGTSNPNLYWYRQAAGRGLQLLFYSVGIGQISSEVPQNLSASRPQDRQFILSSKKLLLSDSGFYLCAWSVNRDSGNTIYFGEGSWLTVV.

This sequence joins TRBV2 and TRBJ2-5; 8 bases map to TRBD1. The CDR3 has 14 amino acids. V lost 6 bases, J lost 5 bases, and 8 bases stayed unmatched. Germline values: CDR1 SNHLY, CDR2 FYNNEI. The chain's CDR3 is CASRKGQDTETQYF. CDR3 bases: TGTGCCAGCAGAAAGGGACAGGATACGGAGACCCAGTACTTC. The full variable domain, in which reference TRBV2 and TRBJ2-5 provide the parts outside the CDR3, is EPEVTQTPSHQVTQMGQEVILRCVPISNHLYFYWYRQILGQKVEFLVSFYNNEISEKSEIFDDQFSVERPDGSNFTLKIRSTKLEDSAMYFCASRKGQDTETQYFGPGTRLLVL.

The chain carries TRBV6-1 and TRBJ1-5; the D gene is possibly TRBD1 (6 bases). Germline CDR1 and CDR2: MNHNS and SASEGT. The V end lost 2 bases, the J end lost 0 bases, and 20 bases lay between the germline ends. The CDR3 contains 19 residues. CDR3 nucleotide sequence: TGTGCCAGCAGTGAATCTCTATGGGACATGGTATATAGCAATCAGCCCCAGCATTTT. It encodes CASSESLWDMVYSNQPQHF.

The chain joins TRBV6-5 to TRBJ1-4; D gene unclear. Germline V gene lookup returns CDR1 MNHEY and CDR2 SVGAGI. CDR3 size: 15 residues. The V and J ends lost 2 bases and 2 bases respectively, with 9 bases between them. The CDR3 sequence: CASSYRGFTNEKLFF. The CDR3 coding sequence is TGTGCCAGCAGTTACCGAGGGTTTACTAATGAAAAACTGTTTTTT.

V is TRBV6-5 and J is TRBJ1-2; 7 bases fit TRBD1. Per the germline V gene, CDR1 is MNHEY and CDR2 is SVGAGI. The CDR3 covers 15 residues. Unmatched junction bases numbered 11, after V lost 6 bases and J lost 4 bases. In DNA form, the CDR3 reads TGTGCCAGCAGCCTCCCCCTGGGACAGACCTATGGCTACACCTTC. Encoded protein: CASSLPLGQTYGYTF.

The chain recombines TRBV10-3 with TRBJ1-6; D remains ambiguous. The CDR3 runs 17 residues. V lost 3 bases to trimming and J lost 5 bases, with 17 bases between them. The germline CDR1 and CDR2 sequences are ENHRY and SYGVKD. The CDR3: CAISDPRGFGNNSPLHF. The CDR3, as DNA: TGTGCCATCAGTGACCCGCGGGGTTTCGGGAATAATTCACCCCTCCACTTT.